The rows below give T cell receptor beta chains drawn from one sample of a study of cytomegalovirus exposure and HLA in healthy donors. Clones were read by immunoSEQ multiplex PCR, and TCRdb kept only the in-frame ones, dropping some. The sample includes tens of thousands of clones, 65% to 70% seen only once; the top ten take roughly 22%. Sequenced: PBMCs. The receptors originated from a man aged 40-50 years in good health and CMV-seropositive. The CDR3 runs from the conserved cysteine through the conserved F or W. The D gene is left open where the match is weak. Where a row states a size, it is once, few, many or the class of an expanded clone; other rows omit it.

J,size,D,V,DNA,CDR3
TRBJ1-2,NA,NA,TRBV4-1,TGCGCCAGCAGCCTTTTGGGCAGCTCTATTGTAAACTATGGCTACACCTTC,CASSLLGSSIVNYGYTF
TRBJ2-5,NA,TRBD1,TRBV7-9,TGTGCCAGCAGCTTGGGGACAGCTCGACGAGAGACCCAGTACTTC,CASSLGTARRETQYF
TRBJ2-1,NA,TRBD2,TRBV6-4,TGTGCCAGCAGTGACGAAGCGGGGGGCTCCTACAATGAGCAGTTCTTC,CASSDEAGGSYNEQFF
TRBJ1-4,NA,NA,TRBV7-5,TGTGCCAGAAGCTTAGCGGGTTCTGGAAGGGGGTGCCATGAAAAACTGTTTTTT,CARSLAGSGRGCHEKLFF
TRBJ2-2,NA,TRBD2,TRBV4-1,TGCGCCAGCAGCTGGCCTCTAGCGGGGGGCTGGAACACCGGGGAGCTGTTTTTT,CASSWPLAGGWNTGELFF
TRBJ2-1,NA,TRBD2,TRBV7-9,TGTGCCAGCAGCTCCTTGAGACATCTAGCGGGGGTCCCGGATGAGCAGTTCTTC,CASSSLRHLAGVPDEQFF
TRBJ1-1,NA,NA,TRBV27,TGTGCCAGCAGACCGGACACCTACACTGAAGCTTTCTTT,CASRPDTYTEAFF
TRBJ2-3,once,TRBD2,TRBV29-1,TGCAGCGTTGTGGGCGGCAGGACTAGCGGGGGCAGCACAGATACGCAGTATTTT,CSVVGGRTSGGSTDTQYF
TRBJ2-3,NA,NA,TRBV11-3,TGTGCCAGCAGCTCGGCAGATACGCAGTATTTT,CASSSADTQYF
TRBJ2-6,NA,NA,TRBV11-1,TGTGCCAGCAGCTTAAGTCCAGGGGCGGTCTCTGGGGCCAACGTCCTGACTTTC,CASSLSPGAVSGANVLTF
TRBJ1-4,NA,TRBD1,TRBV9,TGTGCCAGCAGCGTAGAACAGGGGAGTGAAAAACTGTTTTTT,CASSVEQGSEKLFF